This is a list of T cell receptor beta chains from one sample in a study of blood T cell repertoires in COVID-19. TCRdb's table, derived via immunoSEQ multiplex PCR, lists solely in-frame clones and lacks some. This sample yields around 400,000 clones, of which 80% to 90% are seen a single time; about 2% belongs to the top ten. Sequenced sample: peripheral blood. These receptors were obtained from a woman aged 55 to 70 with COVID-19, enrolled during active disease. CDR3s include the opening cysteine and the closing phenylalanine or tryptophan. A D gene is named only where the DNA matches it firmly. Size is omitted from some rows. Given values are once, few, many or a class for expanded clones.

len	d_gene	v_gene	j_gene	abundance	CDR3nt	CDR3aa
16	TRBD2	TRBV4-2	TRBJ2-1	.	TGTGCCAGCAGCCAAACCGGGACTAGCGGCCTCGGTGAGCAGTTCTTC	CASSQTGTSGLGEQFF
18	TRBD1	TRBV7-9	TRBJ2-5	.	TGTGCCAGCAGCTCTCGGAATCTGACACCGGGACAGCAAGAGACCCAGTACTTC	CASSSRNLTPGQQETQYF
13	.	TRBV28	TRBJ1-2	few	TGTGCCAGCAGTTTACTGATTGTCCGGGGCTACACCTTC	CASSLLIVRGYTF
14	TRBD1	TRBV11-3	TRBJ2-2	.	TGTGCCAGCAGCCCACAGGGGCGAACCGGGGAGCTGTTTTTT	CASSPQGRTGELFF
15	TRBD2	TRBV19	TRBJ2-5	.	TGTGCCAGTAGTAAAACTAGCGGGGCCCCGAGGACCCAGTACTTC	CASSKTSGAPRTQYF
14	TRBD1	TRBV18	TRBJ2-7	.	TGTGCCAGCTCCGCAGGGGGTGGCTCCTACGAGCAGTACTTC	CASSAGGGSYEQYF
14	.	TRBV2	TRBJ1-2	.	TGTGCCAGCAGGGCCGATCAGATGGACTATGGCTACACCTTC	CASRADQMDYGYTF
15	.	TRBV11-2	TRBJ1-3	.	TGTGCCAGCAGCTTGTCCGCCGCAGCTGGAAACACCATATATTTT	CASSLSAAAGNTIYF
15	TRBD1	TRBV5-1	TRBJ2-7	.	TGCGCCAGCAGCTTGTTTAGAGACAGGGACTACGAGCAGTACTTC	CASSLFRDRDYEQYF
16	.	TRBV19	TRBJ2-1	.	TGTGCCAGTAGTAAATCGGTGGACACGTCCTACAATGAGCAGTTCTTC	CASSKSVDTSYNEQFF
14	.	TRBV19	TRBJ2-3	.	TGTGCCAGTAGTATAGGGGAGAGTACAGATACGCAGTATTTT	CASSIGESTDTQYF
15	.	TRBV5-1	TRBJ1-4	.	TGCGCCAGCAGCGTTGGGGGGGCGGCTTACGAAAAACTGTTTTTT	CASSVGGAAYEKLFF
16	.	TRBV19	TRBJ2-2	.	TGTGCCAGTACCCTACGGGGGTCATCGAACACCGGGGAGCTGTTTTTT	CASTLRGSSNTGELFF
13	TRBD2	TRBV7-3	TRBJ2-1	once	TGTGCCAGCAGCTTAACTGGGACTAGCGGGAAGTTCTTC	CASSLTGTSGKFF
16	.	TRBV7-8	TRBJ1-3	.	TGTGCCAGCAGCTCCGGACAGACCGGCTCTGGAAACACCATATATTTT	CASSSGQTGSGNTIYF
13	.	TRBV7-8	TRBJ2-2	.	TGTGCCAGCAGCTCTCCGAACACCGGGGAGCTGTTTTTT	CASSSPNTGELFF
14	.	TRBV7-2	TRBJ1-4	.	TGTGCCAGCAGCCCGGAGAAAACTAATGAAAAACTGTTTTTT	CASSPEKTNEKLFF
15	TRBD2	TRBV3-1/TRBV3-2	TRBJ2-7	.	TGTGCCAGCAGCCAAAGCGGCGGGAGGATCCACGAGCAGTACTTC	CASSQSGGRIHEQYF
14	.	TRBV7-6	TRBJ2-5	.	TGTGCCAGCAGCTTGGGGGGTGGTCAAGAGACCCAGTACTTC	CASSLGGGQETQYF
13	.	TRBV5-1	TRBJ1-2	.	TGCGCCAGCAGCCCAGGGAATAACTATGGCTACACCTTC	CASSPGNNYGYTF
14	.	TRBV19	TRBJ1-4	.	TGTGCCAGTAAAGTTTGGGCACCTAATGAAAAACTGTTTTTT	CASKVWAPNEKLFF
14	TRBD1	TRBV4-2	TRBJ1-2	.	TGTGCCAGCAGCCAAGATTTGACAGGGTCTGGCTACACCTTC	CASSQDLTGSGYTF
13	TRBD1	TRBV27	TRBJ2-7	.	TGTGCCAGCCGGGGACAGGGGGCCTTCGAGCAGTACTTC	CASRGQGAFEQYF
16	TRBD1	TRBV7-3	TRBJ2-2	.	TGTGCCAGCAGCTTCACCGGGACAGCGAACACCGGGGAGCTGTTTTTT	CASSFTGTANTGELFF
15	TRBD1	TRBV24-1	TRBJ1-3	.	TGTGCCACCAGTGACTCCGGGACAGGACGAAACACCATATATTTT	CATSDSGTGRNTIYF
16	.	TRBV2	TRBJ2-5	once	TGTGCCAGCAGTGCGGACCGCGGGCGGTACCAAGAGACCCAGTACTTC	CASSADRGRYQETQYF
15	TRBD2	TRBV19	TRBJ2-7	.	TGTGCCAGTAAGGACGGGGGGGCCGGGACCTACGAGCAGTACTTC	CASKDGGAGTYEQYF
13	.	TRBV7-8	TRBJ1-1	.	TGTGCCAGCAGCGAGTTAAGCGGACTTGAAGCTTTCTTT	CASSELSGLEAFF
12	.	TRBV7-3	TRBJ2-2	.	TGTGCCAGCAGCACCGGCACCGGGGAGCTGTTTTTT	CASSTGTGELFF
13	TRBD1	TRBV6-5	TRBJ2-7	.	TGTGCCAGCAGGACGACAGGGACCTACGAGCAGTACTTC	CASRTTGTYEQYF
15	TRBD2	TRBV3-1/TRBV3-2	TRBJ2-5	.	TGTGCCAGCAGCCAACCGAGCGGGGGGGGAAGGACCCAGTACTTC	CASSQPSGGGRTQYF
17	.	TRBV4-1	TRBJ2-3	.	TGCGCCAGCAGCCAAGTCCCCCAGGTTACTAGCACAGATACGCAGTATTTT	CASSQVPQVTSTDTQYF
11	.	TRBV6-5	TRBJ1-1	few	TGTGCCAGCAGTTCCCTTCGAGGGGCTTTCTTT	CASSSLRGAFF
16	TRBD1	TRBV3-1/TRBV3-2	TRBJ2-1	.	TGTGCCAGCAGCCAAGGGACAGGGTTGCGGGGCAATGAGCAGTTCTTC	CASSQGTGLRGNEQFF
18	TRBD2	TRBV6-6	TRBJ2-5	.	TGTGCCAGCAGTCCCAGAGTGTCTAGCGGGGGTTTAGGAGAGACCCAGTACTTC	CASSPRVSSGGLGETQYF